This entry lists 30 T cell receptor beta chains sequenced from one sample in a study of T cells after posttransplantation cyclophosphamide. Some clones are missing from TCRdb's copy, which holds only in-frame ones; the method was immunoSEQ multiplex PCR. Here the sample spans roughly 24,000 clones, roughly 90% being singletons. Control samples came 1 year after myeloablative marrow transplants with methotrexate plus calcineurin inhibitor. The sequences come from PBMCs, collected after an allogeneic stem cell transplant with a calcineurin inhibitor and methotrexate. Receptor source: a female patient aged 50-65 years who received an allogeneic stem cell transplant from an unrelated donor, was CMV-positive, and had chronic GVHD only. The graft donor may have contributed some T cells.

This rearrangement joins TRBV5-4 to TRBJ1-5; D not resolved. Germline V gene lookup returns CDR1 SGHNT and CDR2 YYREEE (reference sequence). Trimming took 0 bases from V and 7 from J, leaving 8 bases between them. This CDR3 has 13 amino acids. DNA of the CDR3: TGTGCCAGCAGCTTGGCACTCGGGCAGCCCCAGCATTTT. Translation gives CASSLALGQPQHF.

This clone was counted a single time. This rearrangement joins TRBV28 to TRBJ2-3; no reliable D call. V gave up 5 bases and J gave up 9 bases, with 12 bases separating them. CDR1 and CDR2 from the germline V gene are MDHEN and SYDVKM. The CDR3 has 12 residues. The CDR3 is CASSPLAETQYF. The CDR3 nucleotides are TGTGCCAGCAGTCCCTTGGCGGAGACGCAGTATTTT.

The rearrangement joins TRBV28 to TRBJ1-2, with D possibly being TRBD1 (6 bases). V was pared by 3 bases and J by 1 base, with 18 bases between. The CDR3 consists of 17 residues. The germline V gene encodes CDR1 MDHEN and CDR2 SYDVKM. CDR3 region: CASSFQRGTDYNYGYTF. Written as DNA, the CDR3 is TGTGCCAGCAGTTTTCAGAGGGGGACGGATTATAACTATGGCTACACCTTC.

This chain links TRBV11-2 with TRBJ1-3; D remains unclear. CDR3 length: 12 amino acids. With 3 bases removed from V and 3 bases from J, the gap between germline ends came to 3 bases. Germline CDR1 SGHAT, CDR2 FQNNGV. The CDR3 protein is CASSFIGNTIYF. In DNA, the CDR3 is TGTGCCAGCAGCTTCATTGGAAACACCATATATTTT. The whole variable domain, filled in from reference TRBV11-2 and TRBJ1-3, reads EAGVAQSPRYKIIEKRQSVAFWCNPISGHATLYWYQQILGQGPKLLIQFQNNGVVDDSQLPKDRFSAERLKGVDSTLKIQPAKLEDSAVYLCASSFIGNTIYFGEGSWLTVV.

V gene TRBV19 combines with J gene TRBJ2-1; maybe TRBD2 (6 bases). V lost 3 bases to trimming and J lost 0 bases, with 6 bases between them. CDR1 is LNHDA, CDR2 SQIVND, per germline (reference sequence). The CDR3 extends over 14 amino acids. The CDR3 DNA reads as TGTGCCAGTAGTATCGGGGGCTCCTACAATGAGCAGTTCTTC. Its protein product is CASSIGGSYNEQFF.

The chain uses TRBV7-8 and TRBJ2-7; D gene unclear. Deletions cut 3 bases from V and 3 bases from J, with 9 bases between. The CDR3 sequence is 13 residues long. In germline, CDR1 is SGHVS, CDR2 FQNEAQ. CDR3 nucleotides: TGTGCCAGCAGCTTCGAGGCGTTCTACGAGCAGTACTTC. Translating it yields CASSFEAFYEQYF.

The chain has TRBV28 and TRBJ1-5; maybe TRBD1 (6 bases). V was cut by 5 bases and J by 0 bases, with 17 bases left in between. The CDR3 has 17 amino acids. From germline, CDR1 is MDHEN and CDR2 SYDVKM. In DNA, the CDR3 is TGTGCCAGCAGTCTTACAGGGACGTTTCGTAGCAATCAGCCCCAGCATTTT. This gives the protein CASSLTGTFRSNQPQHF.

The chain links TRBV7-9 to TRBJ2-7, with 7 bases matching TRBD2. V was clipped by 6 bases and J by 5 bases; unmatched bases: 19. Germline V gene sequence: CDR1 SEHNR, CDR2 FQNEAQ (reference sequence). CDR3 length equals 17 residues. The CDR3 nucleotides are TGTGCCAGCAGATGGGGGGAAAAGCGGGAAAGGCCAAACGAGCAGTACTTC. It yields the protein CASRWGEKRERPNEQYF.

In DNA, the CDR3 is TGTGCCAGCAGTGAATGGGAGGGCGATCCCCCAGATACGCAGTATTTT. It specifies CASSEWEGDPPDTQYF. The gene calls are TRBV25-1 and TRBJ2-3; 7 bases fit TRBD2. The CDR3 is 16 residues long. The germline V gene encodes CDR1 MGHDK and CDR2 SYGVNS. J lost 4 bases, V lost 1 base, and 8 bases had no gene match.

V gene TRBV4-2 combines with J gene TRBJ2-1; 10 bases map to TRBD2. The CDR3 extends over 17 amino acids. Germline CDR1 and CDR2: LGHNA and YNFKEQ. V trimming: 1 base; J trimming: 2 bases; junction bases outside the gene matches: 5. This CDR3 is CASSQVGSGGTYNEQFF. CDR3 DNA: TGTGCCAGCAGCCAAGTTGGTAGCGGGGGGACCTACAATGAGCAGTTCTTC.

V and J are TRBV6-6 and TRBJ2-5; 10 bases line up with TRBD1. The DNA end is more similar to TRBJ2-7, so the J call may be wrong. The germline V gene has CDR1 MNHNY and CDR2 SVGAGI (reference sequence). The CDR3 covers 14 residues. CDR3 sequence reads: CASALGTGEYEQYF. CDR3 DNA sequence: TGTGCCAGCGCTCTTGGGACAGGGGAGTACGAGCAGTACTTC.

The chain combines TRBV5-1 with TRBJ2-1; 11 nucleotides line up with TRBD2. The germline CDR1 and CDR2 sequences are SGHRS and YFSETQ. The J segment lost 6 bases and the V segment lost 0 bases, leaving 2 bases of the junction unmatched. CDR3 length equals 15 residues. The CDR3 DNA reads TGCGCCAGCAGCTTGGCAACTAGCGGGAGCAATGAGCAGTTCTTC. It translates to CASSLATSGSNEQFF. Variable domain in full (rest from reference TRBV5-1 and TRBJ2-1): KAGVTQTPRYLIKTRGQQVTLSCSPISGHRSVSWYQQTPGQGLQFLFEYFSETQRNKGNFPGRFSGRQFSNSRSEMNVSTLELGDSALYLCASSLATSGSNEQFFGPGTRLTVL.

The chain joins TRBV4-1 to TRBJ2-1, with TRBD2 matching 9 bases. The CDR3 consists of 15 residues. Germline V gene data show CDR1 as MGHRA and CDR2 as YSYEKL. After removal of 2 bases from V and 3 bases from J, the junction contained 2 bases not matched to a gene. Written as DNA, the CDR3 is TGCGCCAGCAGCCAACCGACTAGCGGCTACAATGAGCAGTTCTTC. Translation: CASSQPTSGYNEQFF.

The CDR3 reads CASSLRLADEQFF. CDR3 nucleotide sequence: TGTGCCAGCAGTCTTCGACTAGCAGACGAGCAGTTCTTC. This chain connects TRBV28 to TRBJ2-1; 7 nucleotides agree with TRBD2. Trimming cost V 5 bases and J 10 bases; bases outside gene matches: 8. Germline CDR1 is MDHEN and CDR2 is SYDVKM. This CDR3 comprises 13 residues.

This chain uses TRBV9 with TRBJ2-3; 9 positions match TRBD2. This CDR3 is 15 amino acids long. Germline loops: CDR1 SGDLS, CDR2 YYNGEE. The junction had 10 bases not matched to a gene; V was cut back by 5 bases and J by 6 bases. The CDR3 here is CASSSDSGSLDTQYF. The CDR3 coding sequence is TGTGCCAGCAGTTCTGATAGCGGGAGTCTGGATACGCAGTATTTT.

The table lists this clone with a count of one. V is TRBV28 and J is TRBJ1-1, with 8 bases lining up with TRBD1. V gave up 6 bases and J gave up 3 bases; unmatched junction bases: 21. This CDR3 is built from 19 residues. The germline V gene encodes CDR1 MDHEN and CDR2 SYDVKM. The CDR3 DNA sequence: TGTGCCAGCAGGTCGGGACAGGTAGTTGCTCCGATGCTGGACACTGAAGCTTTCTTT. Its protein product is CASRSGQVVAPMLDTEAFF.

V is TRBV29-1 and J is TRBJ1-2; D is uncertain. This CDR3 is built from 12 residues. Germline V gene data show CDR1 as SQVTM and CDR2 as ANQGSEA. V was cut by 7 bases and J by 0 bases, with 9 bases left in between. CDR3 bases: TGCAGCGGCAATTTAGCTAACTATGGCTACACCTTC. It codes for CSGNLANYGYTF. Full variable domain (remainder filled in from reference TRBV29-1 and TRBJ1-2): SAVISQKPSRDICQRGTSLTIQCQVDSQVTMMFWYRQQPGQSLTLIATANQGSEATYESGFVIDKFPISRPNLTFSTLTVSNMSPEDSSIYLCSGNLANYGYTFGSGTRLTVV.

The chain links TRBV5-4 to TRBJ2-3, with 7 positions matching TRBD2. Trimming cost V 5 bases and J 0 bases; bases outside gene matches: 3. Germline V gene sequence: CDR1 SGHNT, CDR2 YYREEE (reference sequence). The CDR3 spans 14 residues. CDR3 nucleotides: TGTGCCAGCAGGCTAGCGGCTAGCACAGATACGCAGTATTTT. Translated: CASRLAASTDTQYF.

The chain couples TRBV18 to TRBJ2-7; TRBD2 matches 11 bases. Germline-derived CDR1 and CDR2 are KGHSH and LQKENI. The CDR3 sequence is 15 residues long. J was trimmed by 7 bases and V by 2 bases; bases with no gene match: 7. DNA of the CDR3: TGTGCCAGCTCACCAGGGACTAGCGGAGACGGTGAGCAGTACTTC. Its protein is CASSPGTSGDGEQYF.

J is TRBJ1-2 and V is TRBV6-1, with TRBD1 matching over 10 bases. The CDR3 has 15 amino acids. The J segment lost 0 bases and the V segment lost 4 bases, leaving 2 bases of the junction unmatched. Germline values: CDR1 MNHNS, CDR2 SASEGT. CDR3 in DNA: TGTGCCAGCAGTGGAGGGACAGGGGCTAACTATGGCTACACCTTC. It is translated as CASSGGTGANYGYTF.

V gene TRBV19 combines with J gene TRBJ1-1, with 9 bases fitting TRBD1. V lost 6 bases, J lost 3 bases, and 5 bases stayed unmatched. The CDR3 totals 14 residues. Germline CDR1 and CDR2: LNHDA and SQIVND (reference sequence). Here the CDR3 reads CASRKQGAHTEAFF. The CDR3 DNA is TGTGCCAGTAGGAAACAGGGGGCACACACTGAAGCTTTCTTT.

V and J are TRBV5-4 and TRBJ2-7, with a tentative D call TRBD1 (6 bases). V shed 2 bases and J shed 0 bases, with 15 bases lying between them. This CDR3 has 16 amino acids. CDR1 and CDR2 (germline): SGHNT, YYREEE (reference sequence). The CDR3 DNA is TGTGCCAGCAGCTTCGCAGGGGCTAGAAGCTCCTACGAGCAGTACTTC. Protein sequence: CASSFAGARSSYEQYF.

The rearrangement uses TRBV20-1 and TRBJ1-1, with D tentatively TRBD1 (5 bases). V was shortened by 6 bases and J by 1 base, with 6 bases between the two germline ends. This CDR3 is 11 amino acids long. Germline V CDR1 and CDR2: DFQATT, SNEGSKA (reference sequence). CDR3: CSARGNTEAFF. The CDR3 nucleotides read TGCAGTGCAAGGGGGAACACTGAAGCTTTCTTT.

This clone was seen only once. In DNA, the CDR3 is TGTGCCAGCTCGGCGAGACAGGGTTACGAGCAGTACTTC. It specifies CASSARQGYEQYF. The chain links TRBV18 to TRBJ2-7, with 7 positions matching TRBD1. CDR3 length equals 13 residues. V dropped 6 bases and J dropped 4; count of bases not matched to a gene: 6. Looked up from germline, CDR1 is KGHSH and CDR2 is LQKENI.

V usage is TRBV2 and J usage is TRBJ1-5, with D possibly TRBD1 on 5 matching bases. The CDR3 totals 15 residues. Germline V gene sequence: CDR1 SNHLY, CDR2 FYNNEI. The ends were cut back, 8 bases at V and 2 bases at J, with 16 bases in the middle. The CDR3 nucleotides read TGTGCCAGCGGACCGGGGGAGGGTGGCAATCAGCCCCAGCATTTT. Translating gives CASGPGEGGNQPQHF.

The genes are TRBV28 and TRBJ1-1; unclear D gene. The V end was cut by 3 bases, the J end by 3 bases, with 11 bases between. Germline values: CDR1 MDHEN, CDR2 SYDVKM. This CDR3 has 14 amino acids. CDR3 sequence reads: CASSFAGVDTEAFF. In DNA, the CDR3 is TGTGCCAGCAGTTTCGCGGGTGTGGACACTGAAGCTTTCTTT.

In DNA, the CDR3 is TGTGCCAGCATCGGGAAATTGAAGCTTTATTGGCGTGAAAAACTGTTTTTT. Translated, it gives CASIGKLKLYWREKLFF. This chain joins TRBV28 and TRBJ1-4; D is uncertain. This CDR3 is 17 amino acids long. Trimming stripped 7 bases from V and 7 bases from J, with 25 bases between. Germline V gene data show CDR1 as MDHEN and CDR2 as SYDVKM.

The V gene is TRBV7-9, the J gene TRBJ1-2; tentatively, D is TRBD1 (5 bases). Trimming removed 1 base at V and 7 bases at J, with 10 bases between. The CDR3 totals 13 residues. CDR1 and CDR2 from the germline V gene are SEHNR and FQNEAQ (reference sequence). The DNA of the CDR3 is TGTGCCAGCAGCTTAGGGCAGGGCGGTGGCTACACCTTC. Protein product: CASSLGQGGGYTF.

The chain is built from TRBV7-6 and TRBJ2-5, with TRBD1 as a possible D gene (5 bases). V was shortened by 0 bases and J by 5 bases, with 19 bases between the two germline ends. The CDR3 has 17 residues. Looked up from germline, CDR1 is SGHVS and CDR2 is FNYEAQ. CDR3 sequence (DNA): TGTGCCAGCAGCTTAGCGCAAGGGGCCCGACGAAGGGAGACCCAGTACTTC. This sequence encodes CASSLAQGARRRETQYF.

This clone has only a few counts. V usage is TRBV6-5 and J usage is TRBJ1-4; tentative D call: TRBD1 (5 bases). Deletions cut 4 bases from V and 14 bases from J, with 20 bases between. The CDR3 has 14 amino acids. CDR1 and CDR2 from the germline V gene are MNHEY and SVGAGI. CDR3 sequence (DNA): TGTGCCAGCAGTTCCCGACAGAGTTCGAAAGGGCTGTTTTTT. Its protein is CASSSRQSSKGLFF.